Listed below are T cell receptor beta chains from one sample, sequenced in a study of response to subunit inactivated influenza vaccine. TCRdb called the RT-PCR reads again in MiXCR, with one record for every CDR3 protein. Here the sample spans almost 250,000 distinct CDR3 sequences, 12% being singletons. The sample in question was non-naive T cells sorted from PBMCs, obtained around two weeks before vaccination. These TCRs come from a man aged 50-60 years who received an inactivated influenza vaccine. CDR3s include the opening cysteine and the closing phenylalanine or tryptophan. Each record gives: D gene, clone size, J gene, V gene, CDR3 protein, CDR3 DNA. A D gene is named only where the DNA matches it firmly. Clone sizes are given selectively: once, few, many, or a class where the clone is expanded.

d_call: -
clone_size: -
j_call: TRBJ1-1
v_call: TRBV16
cdr3_aa: CASSQLGAGRNTEAFF
cdr3_nt: TGTGCCAGCAGCCAATTAGGAGCAGGGAGGAACACTGAAGCTTTCTTT

d_call: -
clone_size: few
j_call: TRBJ2-7
v_call: TRBV15
cdr3_aa: CATSRDVRPEGEQYF
cdr3_nt: TGTGCCACCAGCAGAGATGTCCGGCCCGAGGGCGAGCAGTACTTC

d_call: TRBD2
clone_size: -
j_call: TRBJ2-7
v_call: TRBV5-1
cdr3_aa: CASSAVYSGTSSYEQYF
cdr3_nt: TGCGCCAGCAGCGCCGTGTATTCCGGGACTAGCTCCTACGAGCAGTACTTC

d_call: -
clone_size: -
j_call: TRBJ2-3
v_call: TRBV6-5
cdr3_aa: CASGYPGMRTDTQYF
cdr3_nt: TGTGCCAGCGGTTACCCAGGGATGCGCACAGATACGCAGTATTTT

d_call: TRBD2
clone_size: few
j_call: TRBJ2-7
v_call: TRBV5-1
cdr3_aa: CASSLLAGAATGSYEQYF
cdr3_nt: TGCGCCAGCAGCTTACTAGCGGGGGCCGCCACGGGCTCCTACGAGCAGTACTTC

d_call: -
clone_size: few
j_call: TRBJ2-3
v_call: TRBV5-1
cdr3_aa: CASSSRGVGTDTQYF
cdr3_nt: TGCGCCAGCAGCAGCAGGGGGGTGGGGACAGATACGCAGTATTTT

d_call: TRBD1
clone_size: few
j_call: TRBJ1-2
v_call: TRBV3-1
cdr3_aa: CASSPGPTGSSGYTF
cdr3_nt: TGTGCCAGCAGCCCAGGCCCGACAGGGTCTAGTGGCTACACCTTC

d_call: -
clone_size: -
j_call: TRBJ1-4
v_call: TRBV5-1
cdr3_aa: CASSNTGLANEKLFF
cdr3_nt: TGCGCCAGCAGCAACACAGGGCTGGCTAATGAAAAACTGTTTTTT

d_call: -
clone_size: many
j_call: TRBJ2-1
v_call: TRBV29-1
cdr3_aa: CSVSGQSYNEQFF
cdr3_nt: TGCAGCGTCTCCGGACAGAGCTACAATGAGCAGTTCTTC

d_call: -
clone_size: many
j_call: TRBJ2-4
v_call: TRBV28
cdr3_aa: CASSFRDWKAKNIQYF
cdr3_nt: TGTGCCAGCAGTTTCCGGGACTGGAAAGCCAAAAACATTCAGTACTTC

d_call: -
clone_size: few
j_call: TRBJ2-2
v_call: TRBV5-8
cdr3_aa: CASSLFRGSGELFF
cdr3_nt: TGTGCCAGCAGCTTATTCAGGGGTTCCGGGGAGCTGTTTTTT

d_call: -
clone_size: -
j_call: TRBJ2-2
v_call: TRBV4-1
cdr3_aa: CASSQEGAGGELFF
cdr3_nt: TGCGCCAGCAGCCAAGAGGGGGCCGGCGGGGAGCTGTTTTTT

d_call: -
clone_size: -
j_call: TRBJ1-1
v_call: TRBV7-6
cdr3_aa: CASSPLRGERNTEAFF
cdr3_nt: TGTGCCAGCAGCCCACTAAGGGGGGAAAGGAACACTGAAGCTTTCTTT

d_call: -
clone_size: few
j_call: TRBJ2-5
v_call: TRBV7-9
cdr3_aa: CASSSTEGETQYF
cdr3_nt: TGTGCCAGCAGCTCCACAGAGGGGGAGACCCAGTACTTC

d_call: -
clone_size: few
j_call: TRBJ1-2
v_call: TRBV7-8
cdr3_aa: CASSFRDTYYGYTF
cdr3_nt: TGTGCCAGCAGCTTTAGGGACACTTACTATGGCTACACCTTC

d_call: TRBD1
clone_size: -
j_call: TRBJ2-1
v_call: TRBV6-1
cdr3_aa: CASTKGASYNEQFF
cdr3_nt: TGTGCCAGCACAAAGGGGGCCTCCTACAATGAGCAGTTCTTC

d_call: -
clone_size: many
j_call: TRBJ2-5
v_call: TRBV29-1
cdr3_aa: CSVEWVRGPHQETQYF
cdr3_nt: TGCAGCGTTGAATGGGTGCGGGGGCCACACCAAGAGACCCAGTACTTC

d_call: TRBD2
clone_size: -
j_call: TRBJ2-4
v_call: TRBV6-2/TRBV6-3
cdr3_aa: CASSYSSGTSGSKGKNIQYF
cdr3_nt: TGTGCCAGCAGTTATTCGTCCGGGACTAGCGGGAGTAAGGGCAAAAACATTCAGTACTTC

d_call: -
clone_size: -
j_call: TRBJ1-1
v_call: TRBV7-9
cdr3_aa: CASSFQTGTEAFF
cdr3_nt: TGTGCCAGCAGCTTTCAGACAGGCACTGAAGCTTTCTTT

d_call: -
clone_size: many
j_call: TRBJ1-2
v_call: TRBV28
cdr3_aa: CASSPLGTYYGYTF
cdr3_nt: TGTGCCAGCAGTCCCTTGGGGACATACTATGGCTACACCTTC

d_call: -
clone_size: -
j_call: TRBJ2-5
v_call: TRBV5-1
cdr3_aa: CASSEVARRSETQYF
cdr3_nt: TGCGCCAGCAGCGAGGTGGCCCGGCGATCAGAGACCCAGTACTTC

d_call: TRBD1
clone_size: few
j_call: TRBJ1-2
v_call: TRBV12-3/TRBV12-4
cdr3_aa: CASSTQDRLLYGYTF
cdr3_nt: TGTGCCAGCAGTACCCAGGACAGGCTCCTCTATGGCTACACCTTC

d_call: -
clone_size: many
j_call: TRBJ1-5
v_call: TRBV24-1
cdr3_aa: CATSDSRTGTSYQPQHF
cdr3_nt: TGTGCCACCAGTGATTCCCGTACCGGGACAAGCTATCAGCCCCAGCATTTT

d_call: TRBD2
clone_size: -
j_call: TRBJ2-7
v_call: TRBV27
cdr3_aa: CASSPGRTGGVVVYEQYF
cdr3_nt: TGTGCCAGCAGTCCAGGGCGAACCGGGGGGGTAGTTGTCTACGAGCAGTACTTC

d_call: TRBD2
clone_size: many
j_call: TRBJ2-3
v_call: TRBV9
cdr3_aa: CASSVLAGEDTQYF
cdr3_nt: TGTGCCAGCAGCGTCCTAGCGGGAGAAGATACGCAGTATTTT

d_call: -
clone_size: many
j_call: TRBJ2-3
v_call: TRBV5-5
cdr3_aa: CASSWNTDTQYF
cdr3_nt: TGTGCCAGCAGCTGGAACACAGATACGCAGTATTTT

d_call: -
clone_size: many
j_call: TRBJ1-1
v_call: TRBV29-1
cdr3_aa: CSVAVGNTEAFF
cdr3_nt: TGCAGCGTTGCGGTTGGGAACACTGAAGCTTTCTTT